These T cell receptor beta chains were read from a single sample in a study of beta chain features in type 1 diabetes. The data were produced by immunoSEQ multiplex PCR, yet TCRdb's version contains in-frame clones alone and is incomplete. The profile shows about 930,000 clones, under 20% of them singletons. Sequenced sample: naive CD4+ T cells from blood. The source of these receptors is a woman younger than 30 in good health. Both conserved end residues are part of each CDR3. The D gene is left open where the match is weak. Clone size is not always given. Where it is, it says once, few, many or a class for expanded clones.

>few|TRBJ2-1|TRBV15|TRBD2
CATSRALGLAGGPNNEQFF
TGTGCCACCAGCAGAGCCCTTGGACTAGCGGGAGGGCCTAACAATGAGCAGTTCTTC
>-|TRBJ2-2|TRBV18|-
CASSPVGSTGELFF
TGTGCCAGCTCACCAGTCGGGAGCACCGGGGAGCTGTTTTTT
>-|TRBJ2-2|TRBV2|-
CASKIRAGTNTGELFF
TGTGCCAGCAAAATTCGTGCGGGAACGAACACCGGGGAGCTGTTTTTT
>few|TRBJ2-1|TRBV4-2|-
CASSTGPGGNEQFF
TGTGCCAGCAGCACGGGACCCGGGGGCAATGAGCAGTTCTTC
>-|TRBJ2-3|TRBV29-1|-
CSVPTNTDTQYF
TGCAGCGTTCCGACCAACACAGATACGCAGTATTTT
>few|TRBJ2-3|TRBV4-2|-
CASRQNTRGRPDTQYF
TGTGCCAGCAGGCAAAACACGAGGGGGAGGCCAGATACGCAGTATTTT
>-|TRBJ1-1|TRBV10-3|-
CAISLNSRAAEAFF
TGTGCCATCAGTTTAAACAGTCGGGCGGCTGAAGCTTTCTTT
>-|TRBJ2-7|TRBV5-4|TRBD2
CASSRLHQSGNYEQYF
TGTGCCAGCAGCCGTCTACACCAAAGCGGGAATTACGAGCAGTACTTC
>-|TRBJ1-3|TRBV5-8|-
CASSRDSGNTIYF
TGTGCCAGCAGCCGGGACTCTGGAAACACCATATATTTT
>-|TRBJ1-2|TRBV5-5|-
CASSLAGNYGYTF
TGTGCCAGCAGCTTGGCGGGGAACTATGGCTACACCTTC
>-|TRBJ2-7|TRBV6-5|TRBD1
CASSYPGQGYEQYF
TGTGCCAGCAGTTACCCGGGACAGGGGTACGAGCAGTACTTC
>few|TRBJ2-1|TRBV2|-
CASEAASSYNEQFF
TGTGCCAGCGAGGCGGCAAGCTCCTACAATGAGCAGTTCTTC
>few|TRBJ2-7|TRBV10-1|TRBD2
CASSGGTRHEQYF
TGCGCCAGCAGTGGCGGGACTAGACACGAGCAGTACTTC
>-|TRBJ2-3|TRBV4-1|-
CASSQGLSTDTQYF
TGCGCCAGCAGCCAAGGACTTAGCACAGATACGCAGTATTTT
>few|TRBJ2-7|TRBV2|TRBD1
CASTGTGGSREQYF
TGTGCCAGCACCGGGACAGGGGGCTCGCGCGAGCAGTACTTC
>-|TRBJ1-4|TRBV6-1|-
CASSYGEKLFF
TGTGCCAGCAGTTACGGTGAAAAACTGTTTTTT
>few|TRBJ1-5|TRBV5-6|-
CASSLDGTTNQPQHF
TGTGCCAGCAGCTTGGACGGGACCACCAATCAGCCCCAGCATTTT
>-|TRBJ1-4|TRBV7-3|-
CASSLEAGSEKLFF
TGTGCCAGCAGCTTAGAGGCAGGCAGTGAAAAACTGTTTTTT
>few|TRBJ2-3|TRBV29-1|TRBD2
CSVGLAGTDTQYF
TGCAGCGTTGGACTAGCGGGTACAGATACGCAGTATTTT
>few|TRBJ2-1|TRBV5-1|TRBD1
CASMLGYRGNNEQFF
TGCGCCAGCATGCTAGGATACAGGGGGAACAATGAGCAGTTCTTC
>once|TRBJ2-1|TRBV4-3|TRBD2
CASSHRGQTSGTPNEQFF
TGCGCCAGCAGCCATCGGGGGCAGACTAGCGGGACCCCCAATGAGCAGTTCTTC
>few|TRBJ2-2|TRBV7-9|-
CASSLVPIAGTTGELFF
TGTGCCAGCAGCTTAGTCCCTATAGCCGGCACCACCGGGGAGCTGTTTTTT
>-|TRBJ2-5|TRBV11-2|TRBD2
CASSPDLRLAFGETQYF
TGTGCCAGCAGCCCTGACCTGAGACTAGCGTTCGGGGAGACCCAGTACTTC
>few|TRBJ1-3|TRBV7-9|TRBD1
CASSPGQASGNTIYF
TGTGCCAGCAGCCCTGGACAGGCCTCTGGAAACACCATATATTTT
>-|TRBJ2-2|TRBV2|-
CASSEMSGTNTGELFF
TGTGCCAGCAGTGAAATGTCAGGGACGAACACCGGGGAGCTGTTTTTT
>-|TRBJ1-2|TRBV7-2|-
CASSPSWGGNGYTF
TGTGCCAGCAGCCCTTCTTGGGGGGGGAATGGCTACACCTTC
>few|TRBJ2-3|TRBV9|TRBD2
CASSLSGRDEDTQYF
TGTGCCAGCAGCCTTAGCGGGAGGGACGAAGATACGCAGTATTTT
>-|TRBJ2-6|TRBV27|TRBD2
CASKLSGMSGANVLTF
TGTGCCAGCAAACTGAGCGGGATGTCTGGGGCCAACGTCCTGACTTTC
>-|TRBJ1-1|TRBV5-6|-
CASRPRTEVAEAFF
TGTGCCAGCAGACCTAGAACGGAGGTCGCTGAAGCTTTCTTT
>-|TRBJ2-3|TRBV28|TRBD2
CASSRLAGVADTQYF
TGTGCCAGCAGTCGACTAGCGGGAGTTGCAGATACGCAGTATTTT
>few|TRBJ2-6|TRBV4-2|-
CASSHNSGANVLTF
TGTGCCAGCAGCCACAACTCTGGGGCCAACGTCCTGACTTTC
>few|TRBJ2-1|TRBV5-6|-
CASSLVGGNEQFF
TGTGCCAGCAGCTTAGTTGGGGGGAATGAGCAGTTCTTC
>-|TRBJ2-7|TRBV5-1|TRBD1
CASRGPGQGSYEQYF
TGCGCCAGCAGAGGTCCAGGACAGGGGAGTTACGAGCAGTACTTC
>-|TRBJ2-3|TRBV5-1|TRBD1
CASSLMQSGAAGGESTDTQYF
TGCGCCAGCAGCCTGATGCAGTCAGGGGCAGCAGGGGGCGAGAGCACAGATACGCAGTATTTT
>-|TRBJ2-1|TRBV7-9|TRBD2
CASSLGGLGNEQFF
TGTGCCAGCAGCTTAGGGGGACTAGGCAATGAGCAGTTCTTC
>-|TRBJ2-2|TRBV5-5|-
CASSFAPSGAATGELFF
TGTGCCAGCAGCTTCGCTCCGTCCGGGGCAGCCACCGGGGAGCTGTTTTTT
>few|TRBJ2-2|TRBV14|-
CASSQARLSTGELFF
TGTGCCAGCAGCCAAGCTAGATTATCTACCGGGGAGCTGTTTTTT
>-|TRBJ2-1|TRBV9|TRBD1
CASSVVGGTGGTYNEQFF
TGTGCCAGCAGCGTAGTTGGGGGAACAGGGGGAACCTACAATGAGCAGTTCTTC